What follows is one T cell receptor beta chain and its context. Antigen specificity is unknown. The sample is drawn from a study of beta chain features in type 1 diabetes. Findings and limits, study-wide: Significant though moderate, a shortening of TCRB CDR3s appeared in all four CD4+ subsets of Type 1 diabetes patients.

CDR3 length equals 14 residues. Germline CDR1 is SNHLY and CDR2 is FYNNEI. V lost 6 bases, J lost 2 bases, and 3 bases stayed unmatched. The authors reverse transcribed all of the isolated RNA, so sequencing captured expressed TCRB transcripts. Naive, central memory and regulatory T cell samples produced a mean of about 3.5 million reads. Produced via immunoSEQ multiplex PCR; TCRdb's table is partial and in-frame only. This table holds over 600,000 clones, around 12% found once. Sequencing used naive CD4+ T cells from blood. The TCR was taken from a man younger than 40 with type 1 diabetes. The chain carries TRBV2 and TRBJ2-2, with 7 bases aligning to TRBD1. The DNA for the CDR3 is TGTGCCAGCAGGGGGACAGTAAACACCGGGGAGCTGTTTTTT. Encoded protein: CASRGTVNTGELFF.